The 21 T cell receptor beta chains in this list originate from one sample, sequenced in a study of shared clonotypes between healthy human individuals. Measured with immunoSEQ multiplex PCR; TCRdb has only the in-frame clones, and not every one. Counted here are approximately 840,000 clones, 90% to 98% occurring once; the ten biggest clones make up about 0.22%. CD45RO-negative CD8 cells positively selected for CCR7 made up the naive population, which excluded terminally differentiated effector memory CD45RA+ cells. The specimen was naive CD8+ T cells sorted from blood. The receptor set was obtained from a young man in good health.

The V call is TRBV7-2, the J call TRBJ2-1; possible D gene TRBD1, 6 bases. Trimming removed 2 bases at V and 7 bases at J, with 18 bases between. The CDR3 is 16 residues long. CDR1 is SGHTA, CDR2 FQGNSA, per germline. This chain's CDR3 is CASSLRRAGAGNEQFF. The CDR3 DNA reads as TGTGCCAGCAGCTTACGACGAGCAGGGGCTGGGAATGAGCAGTTCTTC.

The V gene is TRBV6-5, the J gene TRBJ2-3; D may match TRBD1 or TRBD2 (5 bases each). CDR1 and CDR2 (germline): MNHEY, SVGAGI. The germline V and J ends were trimmed by 8 bases and 3 bases, with 12 bases remaining between them. This CDR3 region has 13 residues. The CDR3 loop is CASQAGSTDTQYF. DNA for the CDR3: TGTGCCAGCCAGGCAGGGAGTACAGATACGCAGTATTTT.

The gene calls are TRBV27 and TRBJ2-1, with 11 bases that match TRBD2. This CDR3 has 16 residues. CDR1 is MNHEY, CDR2 SMNVEV, per germline (reference sequence). With 5 bases clipped from V and 4 bases from J, the junction kept 7 bases outside the gene matches. The CDR3 DNA reads as TGTGCCAGCAGTACCTGGACTAGCGGGCAATACAATGAGCAGTTCTTC. Encoded protein: CASSTWTSGQYNEQFF.

This clone was seen more than once but under ten times. The DNA of the CDR3 is TGCGCCAGCAGCTTGGGCTCAGTCTCTAGCTCCTACAATGAGCAGTTCTTC. Its protein product is CASSLGSVSSSYNEQFF. This chain connects TRBV5-1 to TRBJ2-1; no reliable D call. Looked up from germline, CDR1 is SGHRS and CDR2 is YFSETQ. V was pared by 0 bases and J by 0 bases, with 13 bases between. This CDR3 has 17 amino acids.

This chain links TRBV7-9 with TRBJ2-5; weak D call: TRBD1 (6 bases). Trimming took off 3 bases at V and 0 bases at J, with 14 bases between the two ends. Germline V gene lookup returns CDR1 SEHNR and CDR2 FQNEAQ (reference sequence). This CDR3 region has 16 residues. The CDR3 DNA follows: TGTGCCAGCAGCTTGATGGGACACCGAAACCAAGAGACCCAGTACTTC. It yields the protein CASSLMGHRNQETQYF.

Worth noting for this clone: Other DNA sequences in the sample encode the same CDR3. J is TRBJ2-7 and V is TRBV27, with D maybe TRBD2 (6 bases). Per the germline V gene, CDR1 is MNHEY and CDR2 is SMNVEV (reference sequence). The CDR3 totals 14 residues. Trimming shortened V by 3 bases and J by 0 bases, and 9 bases separated the two germline ends. In DNA form, the CDR3 reads TGTGCCAGCAGTTTTGGAGGGAGCTCCTACGAGCAGTACTTC. Amino acids: CASSFGGSSYEQYF.

V is TRBV4-1 and J is TRBJ1-2; TRBD1 might be the D (5 bases). V was trimmed by 0 bases and J by 4 bases, leaving 9 bases between them. From germline, CDR1 is MGHRA and CDR2 YSYEKL. This CDR3 region has 14 residues. The CDR3 spells CASSQEGRAYGYTF. The CDR3 DNA is TGCGCCAGCAGCCAAGAAGGCAGGGCCTATGGCTACACCTTC.

This sequence joins TRBV7-2 and TRBJ2-3; no firm D call. The CDR3 contains 16 residues. The V end lost 2 bases, the J end lost 0 bases, and 12 bases lay between the germline ends. Per germline, CDR1 SGHTA and CDR2 FQGNSA. CDR3 region: CASSLIPPTSTDTQYF. The CDR3 nucleotides read TGTGCCAGCAGCTTAATCCCGCCAACTAGCACAGATACGCAGTATTTT.

The V and J genes are TRBV28 and TRBJ1-5, with D perhaps TRBD1 (6 bases). There are 15 residues in the CDR3. The germline CDR1 and CDR2 sequences are MDHEN and SYDVKM. V lost 6 bases and J 0 bases, leaving 12 bases between the germline ends. CDR3: CASREHRDSNQPQHF. CDR3 sequence (DNA): TGTGCCAGCAGAGAGCACAGGGATAGCAATCAGCCCCAGCATTTT. The entire variable domain, with the rest obtained from reference TRBV28 and TRBJ1-5, is as follows: DVKVTQSSRYLVKRTGEKVFLECVQDMDHENMFWYRQDPGLGLRLIYFSYDVKMKEKGDIPEGYSVSREKKERFSLILESASTNQTSMYLCASREHRDSNQPQHFGDGTRLSIL.

The chain employs TRBV7-2 and TRBJ1-5; D is ambiguous. V lost 0 bases, J lost 1 base, and 13 bases lay in between. Germline-derived CDR1 and CDR2 are SGHTA and FQGNSA. The CDR3 length is 17 residues. The CDR3 reads CASSLARTILSNQPQHF. The CDR3 DNA reads TGTGCCAGCAGCTTAGCCCGGACTATCCTAAGCAATCAGCCCCAGCATTTT. Full variable domain (rest looked up from reference TRBV7-2 and TRBJ1-5): GAGVSQSPSNKVTEKGKDVELRCDPISGHTALYWYRQSLGQGLEFLIYFQGNSAPDKSGLPSDRFSAERTGGSVSTLTIQRTQQEDSAVYLCASSLARTILSNQPQHFGDGTRLSIL.

As regards this clone: The sample has other DNA sequences that encode this CDR3 too. This sequence joins TRBV27 and TRBJ2-1; D gene ambiguous. Germline V gene data show CDR1 as MNHEY and CDR2 as SMNVEV (reference sequence). Trimming stripped 3 bases from V and 2 bases from J, with 11 bases between. The CDR3 has 15 residues. CDR3 protein: CASSFAGGPYNEQFF. The CDR3 DNA follows: TGTGCCAGCAGTTTTGCTGGCGGACCCTACAATGAGCAGTTCTTC.

The chain carries TRBV12-5 and TRBJ1-3; D not resolved. Germline CDR1 is LGHNT and CDR2 is FRNRAP. V shed 1 base and J shed 3 bases, with 1 base lying between them. The CDR3 spans 12 residues. The CDR3 loop reads CASGLDGNTIYF. Here the CDR3 DNA reads TGTGCTAGTGGTTTGGATGGAAACACCATATATTTT.

A word on this clone: The junction and the germline gene differ at one end; a read error may be behind it. The chain uses TRBV27 and TRBJ2-1; the match to TRBD1 covers 11 bases. The CDR3 consists of 11 residues. Per the germline V gene, CDR1 is MNHEY and CDR2 is SMNVEV (reference sequence). The CDR3 spells CASRGQGAKVF. The CDR3, as DNA: TGTGCCAGCAGAGGACAGGGGGCTAAGGTCTTC.

V is TRBV13 and J is TRBJ2-5, with 14 bases matching TRBD2. This CDR3 region has 15 residues. Trimming cost V 4 bases and J 5 bases; bases outside gene matches: 3. Germline V gene sequence: CDR1 PRHDT, CDR2 FYEKMQ (reference sequence). CDR3 nucleotide sequence: TGTGCCAGCAGCTCGGGACTAGCGGGAGTGGAGACCCAGTACTTC. Its protein product is CASSSGLAGVETQYF.

As for this clone: Other DNA variants within this sample encode the same CDR3. This sequence joins TRBV7-6 and TRBJ2-5; D is uncertain. Germline-derived CDR1 and CDR2 are SGHVS and FNYEAQ. The CDR3 covers 14 residues. Trimming removed 1 base at V and 2 bases at J, with 8 bases between. The CDR3, as DNA: TGTGCCAGCAGCTTAGATCCAGGTCAAGAGACCCAGTACTTC. Translation gives CASSLDPGQETQYF.

This clone was observed once. DNA for the CDR3: TGTGCCAGTAGTATATTCAGGGGGCATCAGCCCCAGCATTTT. Translating it yields CASSIFRGHQPQHF. The V and J genes are TRBV19 and TRBJ1-5, with 8 bases that match TRBD1. This CDR3 is 14 amino acids long. Unmatched junction bases numbered 2, after V lost 2 bases and J lost 5 bases. Germline values: CDR1 LNHDA, CDR2 SQIVND (reference sequence).

The chain is built from TRBV9 and TRBJ2-3; D unclear. Trimming cost V 0 bases and J 5 bases, with 16 bases left between them. Per the germline V gene, CDR1 is SGDLS and CDR2 is YYNGEE. This CDR3 spans 16 amino acids. The CDR3 here is CASSVEGQVDLDTQYF. The DNA of the CDR3 is TGTGCCAGCAGCGTAGAAGGGCAGGTGGACCTAGATACGCAGTATTTT. Supplemented by reference TRBV9 and TRBJ2-3, the full variable domain reads DSGVTQTPKHLITATGQRVTLRCSPRSGDLSVYWYQQSLDQGLQFLIQYYNGEERAKGNILERFSAQQFPDLHSELNLSSLELGDSALYFCASSVEGQVDLDTQYFGPGTRLTVL.

V gene TRBV14 combines with J gene TRBJ1-1; a weak D match, TRBD1 (5 bases). This CDR3 is 16 amino acids long. CDR1 and CDR2 from the germline V gene are SGHDN and FVKESK. V lost 4 bases and J lost 1, with 16 bases in between. The CDR3 sequence: CASSPESGGGNTEAFF. CDR3 bases: TGTGCCAGCAGCCCCGAGTCCGGGGGAGGGAACACTGAAGCTTTCTTT.

This chain links TRBV2 with TRBJ2-1; TRBD2 might be the D (6 bases). The CDR3 contains 12 residues. Germline lookup yields CDR1 SNHLY and CDR2 FYNNEI. Trimming removed 8 bases at V and 7 bases at J, with 12 bases between. CDR3: CASLGEENEQFF. In nucleotides, the CDR3 is TGTGCCAGCCTCGGGGAGGAGAATGAGCAGTTCTTC.

The chain uses TRBV20-1 and TRBJ2-7; D remains ambiguous. The V end lost 3 bases, the J end lost 5 bases, and 5 bases lay between the germline ends. CDR3 length equals 10 residues. The V gene's germline CDR1 is DFQATT and CDR2 SNEGSKA (reference sequence). The DNA for the CDR3 is TGCAGTGCTAGTCAGCACGAGCAGTACTTC. Translated: CSASQHEQYF.

Written as DNA, the CDR3 is TGTGCCAGCTCACAAGCGGGAGGTTCCTACGAGCAGTACTTC. Translating gives CASSQAGGSYEQYF. The chain combines TRBV18 with TRBJ2-7; TRBD2 aligns across 9 bases. This CDR3 contains 14 residues. With V trimmed by 4 bases and J by 1 base, 2 bases remained unmatched. Germline loops: CDR1 KGHSH, CDR2 LQKENI.